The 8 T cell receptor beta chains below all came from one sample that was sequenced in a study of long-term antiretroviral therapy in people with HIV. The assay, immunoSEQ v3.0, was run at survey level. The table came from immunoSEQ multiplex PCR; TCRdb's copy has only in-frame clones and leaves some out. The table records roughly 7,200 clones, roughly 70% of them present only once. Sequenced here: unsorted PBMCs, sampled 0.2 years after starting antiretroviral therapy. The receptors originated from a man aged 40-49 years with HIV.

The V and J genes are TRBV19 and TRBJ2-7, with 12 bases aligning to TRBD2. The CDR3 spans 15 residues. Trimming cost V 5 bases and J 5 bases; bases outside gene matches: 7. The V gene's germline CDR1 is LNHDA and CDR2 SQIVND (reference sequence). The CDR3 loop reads CASSPRTSGADEQYF. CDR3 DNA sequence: TGTGCCAGTAGTCCCCGGACTAGCGGGGCAGACGAGCAGTACTTC.

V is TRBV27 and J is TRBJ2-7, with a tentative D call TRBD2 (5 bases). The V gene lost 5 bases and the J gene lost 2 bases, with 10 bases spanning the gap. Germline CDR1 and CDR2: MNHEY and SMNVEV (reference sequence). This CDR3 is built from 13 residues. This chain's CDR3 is CASSIQAAYEQYF. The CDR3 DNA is TGTGCCAGCAGTATCCAAGCGGCCTACGAGCAGTACTTC.

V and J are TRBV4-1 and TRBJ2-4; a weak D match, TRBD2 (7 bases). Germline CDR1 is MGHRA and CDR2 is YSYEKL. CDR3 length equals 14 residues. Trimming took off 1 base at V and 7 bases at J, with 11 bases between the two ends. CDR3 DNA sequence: TGCGCCAGCAGCCAAGCGGGGGGCTATAACATTCAGTACTTC. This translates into CASSQAGGYNIQYF.

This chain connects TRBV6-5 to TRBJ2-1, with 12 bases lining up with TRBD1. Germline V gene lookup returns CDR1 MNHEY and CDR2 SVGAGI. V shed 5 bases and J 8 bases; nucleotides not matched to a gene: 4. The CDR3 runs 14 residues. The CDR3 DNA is TGTGCCAGCAGTCGGGACAGGGGGCAAGATGAGCAGTTCTTC. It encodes CASSRDRGQDEQFF.

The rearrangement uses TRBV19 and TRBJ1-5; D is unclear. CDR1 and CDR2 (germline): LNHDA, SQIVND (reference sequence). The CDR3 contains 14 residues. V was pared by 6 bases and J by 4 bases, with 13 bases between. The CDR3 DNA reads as TGTGCCAGTAGCATCGGGGAGATTAATCAGCCCCAGCATTTT. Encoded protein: CASSIGEINQPQHF. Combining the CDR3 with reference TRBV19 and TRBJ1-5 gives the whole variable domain DGGITQSPKYLFRKEGQNVTLSCEQNLNHDAMYWYRQDPGQGLRLIYYSQIVNDFQKGDIAEGYSVSREKKESFPLTVTSAQKNPTAFYLCASSIGEINQPQHFGDGTRLSIL.

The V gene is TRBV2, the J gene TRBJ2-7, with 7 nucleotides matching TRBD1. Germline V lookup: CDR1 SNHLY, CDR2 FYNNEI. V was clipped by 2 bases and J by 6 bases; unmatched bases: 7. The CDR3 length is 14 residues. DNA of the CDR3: TGTGCCAGCAGTGAAAGACAGGGTCGTCTCGAGCAGTACTTC. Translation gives CASSERQGRLEQYF.

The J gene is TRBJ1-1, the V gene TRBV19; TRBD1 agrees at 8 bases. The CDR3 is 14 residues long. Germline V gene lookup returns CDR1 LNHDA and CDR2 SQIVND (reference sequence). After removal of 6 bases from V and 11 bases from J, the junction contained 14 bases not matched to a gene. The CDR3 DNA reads TGTGCCAGTAGCTCTGTGGAGACAGGGGTTCTGGCTTTCTTT. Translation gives CASSSVETGVLAFF.

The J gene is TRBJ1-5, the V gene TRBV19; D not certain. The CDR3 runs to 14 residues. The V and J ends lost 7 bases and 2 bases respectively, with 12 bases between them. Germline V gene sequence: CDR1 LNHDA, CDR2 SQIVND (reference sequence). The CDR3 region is CASTPGVRNQPQHF. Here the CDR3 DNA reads TGTGCCAGTACCCCGGGAGTCCGCAATCAGCCCCAGCATTTT.